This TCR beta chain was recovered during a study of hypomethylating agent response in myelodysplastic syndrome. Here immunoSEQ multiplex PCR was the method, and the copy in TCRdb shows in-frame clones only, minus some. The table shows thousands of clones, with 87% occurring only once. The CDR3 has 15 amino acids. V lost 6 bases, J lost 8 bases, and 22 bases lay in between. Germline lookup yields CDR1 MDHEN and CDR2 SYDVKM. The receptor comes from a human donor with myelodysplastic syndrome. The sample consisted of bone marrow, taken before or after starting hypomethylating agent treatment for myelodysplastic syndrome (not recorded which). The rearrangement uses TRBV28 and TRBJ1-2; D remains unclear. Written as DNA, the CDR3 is TGTGCCAGCAGAACGATTAACTCGGCGCCCGGGGGCTACACCTTC. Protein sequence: CASRTINSAPGGYTF.